The T cell receptor beta chain described here comes from a study of early T cells in non-severe SARS-CoV-2 infection. Study summary: Unsorted whole blood bulk RNA was sequenced, with unpaired chains.

There are a few counts of this clonotype. The antigen remains unidentified. Individual cDNA molecules were tagged with unique molecular identifiers, the study reported. MiXCR was run by TCRdb on the 5' RACE reads, yielding one entry per CDR3 protein. The profile shows 120,000 or so distinct CDR3 sequences, around 12% of them singletons. General study findings and limits: Private and CD4 specificities were missed by VDJdb matching, which favored anti-spike CD8 responses.

This clonotype was sampled from an adult who was a healthcare worker with PCR-confirmed SARS-CoV-2 infection or an uninfected control (not recorded which). This sample comprised whole blood, obtained at baseline.

CDR3 DNA sequence: TGCAGTGCTACCCGGACAGGGGGGAACCCCTACGAGCAGTACTTC. Protein product: CSATRTGGNPYEQYF. The J gene is TRBJ2-7, the V gene TRBV20-1, with 10 bases identical to TRBD1. J gave up 2 bases and V 4 bases, and 8 bases lay outside the gene matches. The CDR3 spans 15 residues. CDR1 is DFQATT and CDR2 is SNEGSKA in the germline V gene (reference sequence).